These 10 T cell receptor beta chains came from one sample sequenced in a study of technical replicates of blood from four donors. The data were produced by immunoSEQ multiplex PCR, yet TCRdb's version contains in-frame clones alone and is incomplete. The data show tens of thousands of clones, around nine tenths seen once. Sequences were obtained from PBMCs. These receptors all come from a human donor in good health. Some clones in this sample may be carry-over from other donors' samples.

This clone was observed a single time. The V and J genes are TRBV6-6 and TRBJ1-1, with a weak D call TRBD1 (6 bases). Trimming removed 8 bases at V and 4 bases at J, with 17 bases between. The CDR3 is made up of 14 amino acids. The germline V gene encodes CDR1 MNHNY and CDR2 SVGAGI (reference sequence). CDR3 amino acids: CASREGGGGTEAFF. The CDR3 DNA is TGTGCCAGCCGGGAGGGGGGAGGAGGCACTGAAGCTTTCTTT.

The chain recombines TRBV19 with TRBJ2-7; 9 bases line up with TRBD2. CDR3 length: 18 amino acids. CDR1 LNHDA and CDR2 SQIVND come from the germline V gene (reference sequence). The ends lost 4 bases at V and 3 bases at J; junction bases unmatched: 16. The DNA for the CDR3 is TGTGCCAGTAGTAGGGCCGGGGGTCCTAGCGGGACAAACTACGAGCAGTACTTC. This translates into CASSRAGGPSGTNYEQYF.

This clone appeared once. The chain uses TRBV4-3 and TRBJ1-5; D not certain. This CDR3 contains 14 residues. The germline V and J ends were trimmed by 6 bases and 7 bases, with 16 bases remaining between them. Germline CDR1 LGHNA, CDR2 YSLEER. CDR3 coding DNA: TGCGCCAGCAGTGTACAACGGACGGGGCAGCCCCAGCATTTT. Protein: CASSVQRTGQPQHF.

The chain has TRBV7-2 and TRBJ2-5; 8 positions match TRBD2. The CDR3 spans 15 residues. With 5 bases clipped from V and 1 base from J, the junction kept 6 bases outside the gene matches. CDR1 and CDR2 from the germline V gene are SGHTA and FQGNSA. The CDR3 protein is CASSPRGGLQETQYF. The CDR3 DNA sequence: TGTGCCAGCAGCCCCCGGGGGGGCCTCCAAGAGACCCAGTACTTC.

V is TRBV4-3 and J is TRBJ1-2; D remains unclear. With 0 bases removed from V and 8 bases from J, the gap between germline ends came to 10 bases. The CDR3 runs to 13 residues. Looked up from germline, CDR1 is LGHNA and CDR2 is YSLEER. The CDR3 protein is CASSQEETGGYTF. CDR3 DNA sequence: TGCGCCAGCAGCCAAGAAGAGACGGGGGGCTACACCTTC.

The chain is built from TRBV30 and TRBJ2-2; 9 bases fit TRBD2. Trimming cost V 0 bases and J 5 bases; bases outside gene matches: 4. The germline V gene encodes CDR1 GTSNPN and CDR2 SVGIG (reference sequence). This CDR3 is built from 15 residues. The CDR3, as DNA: TGTGCCTGGAGTGTATGGCTAGCGGGGACCGGGGAGCTGTTTTTT. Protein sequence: CAWSVWLAGTGELFF.

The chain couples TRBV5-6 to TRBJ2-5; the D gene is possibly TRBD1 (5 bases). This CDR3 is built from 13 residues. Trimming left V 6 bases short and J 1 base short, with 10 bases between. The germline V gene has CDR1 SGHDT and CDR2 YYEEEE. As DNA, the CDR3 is TGTGCCAGCACCTGGGGCCGCCAAGAGACCCAGTACTTC. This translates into CASTWGRQETQYF.

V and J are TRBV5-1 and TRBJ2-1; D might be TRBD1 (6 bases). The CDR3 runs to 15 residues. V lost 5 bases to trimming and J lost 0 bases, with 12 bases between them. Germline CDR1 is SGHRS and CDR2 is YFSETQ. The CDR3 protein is CASSSDSGSYNEQFF. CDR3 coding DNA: TGCGCCAGCAGTTCGGACAGTGGCTCCTACAATGAGCAGTTCTTC.

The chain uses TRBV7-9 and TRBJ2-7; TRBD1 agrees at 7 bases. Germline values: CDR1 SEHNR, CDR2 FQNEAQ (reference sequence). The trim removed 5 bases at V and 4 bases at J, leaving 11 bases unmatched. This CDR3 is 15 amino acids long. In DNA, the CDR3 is TGTGCCAGCAGCGACGCCTCAGGGGGTACTTACGAGCAGTACTTC. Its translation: CASSDASGGTYEQYF.

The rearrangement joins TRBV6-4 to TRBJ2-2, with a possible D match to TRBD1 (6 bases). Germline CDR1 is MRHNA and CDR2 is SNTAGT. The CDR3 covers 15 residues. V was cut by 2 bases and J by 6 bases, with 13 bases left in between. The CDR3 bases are TGTGCCAGCAGTGACGAACAGGGTCGTCCCGGGGAGCTGTTTTTT. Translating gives CASSDEQGRPGELFF.